A single T cell receptor (beta chain) is shown here with its context. Its antigen is undetermined. These data originate in a study of shared clonotypes between healthy human individuals. For the study at large: Donor composition was a couple of women and three men, aged 18 to 49.

General study points: Represented diversity, genetic and exposure-history alike, was limited by few donors.

This CDR3 contains 13 residues. Germline V CDR1 and CDR2: SNHLY, FYNNEI. Trimming shortened V by 3 bases and J by 5 bases, and 11 bases separated the two germline ends. Clones were sequenced by immunoSEQ multiplex PCR, and TCRdb holds only the in-frame ones, with some missing. The sample includes about 460,000 clones, roughly four fifths seen only once; the top ten take more than 10%. The chain joins TRBV2 to TRBJ2-7, with no clear D. Sequenced material: PBMCs. This TCR derives from a woman aged 40 to 50 in good health. Some clones in this sample may be carry-over from other donors' samples. The CDR3 protein is CASSDYSRHEQYF. The CDR3 DNA reads as TGTGCCAGCAGTGATTACAGCCGTCACGAGCAGTACTTC.